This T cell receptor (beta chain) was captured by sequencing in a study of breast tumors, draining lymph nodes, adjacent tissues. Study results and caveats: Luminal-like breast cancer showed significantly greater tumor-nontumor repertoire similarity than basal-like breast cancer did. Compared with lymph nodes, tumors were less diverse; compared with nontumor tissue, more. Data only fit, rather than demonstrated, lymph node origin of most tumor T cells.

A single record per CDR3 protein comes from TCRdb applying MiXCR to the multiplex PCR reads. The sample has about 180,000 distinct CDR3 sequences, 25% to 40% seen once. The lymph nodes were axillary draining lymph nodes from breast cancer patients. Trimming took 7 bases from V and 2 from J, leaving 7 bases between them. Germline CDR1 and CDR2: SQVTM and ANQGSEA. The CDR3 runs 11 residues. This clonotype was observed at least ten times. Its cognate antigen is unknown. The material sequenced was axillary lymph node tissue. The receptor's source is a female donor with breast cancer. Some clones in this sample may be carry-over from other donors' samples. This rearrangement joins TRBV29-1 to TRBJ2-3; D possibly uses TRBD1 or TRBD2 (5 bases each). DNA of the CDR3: TGCAGCGCAGGGACCACAGATACGCAGTATTTT. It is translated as CSAGTTDTQYF.